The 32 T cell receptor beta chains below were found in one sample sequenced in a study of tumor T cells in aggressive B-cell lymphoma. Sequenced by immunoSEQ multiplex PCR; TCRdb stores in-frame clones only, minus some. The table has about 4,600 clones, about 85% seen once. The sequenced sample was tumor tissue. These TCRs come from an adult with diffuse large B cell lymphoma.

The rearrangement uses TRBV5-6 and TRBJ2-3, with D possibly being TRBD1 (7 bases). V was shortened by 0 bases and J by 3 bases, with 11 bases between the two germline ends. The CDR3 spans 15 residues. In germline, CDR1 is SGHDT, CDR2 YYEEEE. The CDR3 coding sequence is TGTGCCAGCAGCTTGGTGGCAGGGGGGACAGATACGCAGTATTTT. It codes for CASSLVAGGTDTQYF. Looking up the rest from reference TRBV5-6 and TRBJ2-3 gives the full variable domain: DAGVTQSPTHLIKTRGQQVTLRCSPKSGHDTVSWYQQALGQGPQFIFQYYEEEERQRGNFPDRFSGHQFPNYSSELNVNALLLGDSALYLCASSLVAGGTDTQYFGPGTRLTVL.

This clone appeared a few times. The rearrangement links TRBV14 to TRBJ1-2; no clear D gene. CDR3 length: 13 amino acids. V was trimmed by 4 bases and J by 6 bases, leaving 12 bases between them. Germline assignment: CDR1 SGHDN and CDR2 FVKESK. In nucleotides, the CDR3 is TGTGCCAGCAGCCCTCGCGGCACGAATGGCTACACCTTC. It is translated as CASSPRGTNGYTF.

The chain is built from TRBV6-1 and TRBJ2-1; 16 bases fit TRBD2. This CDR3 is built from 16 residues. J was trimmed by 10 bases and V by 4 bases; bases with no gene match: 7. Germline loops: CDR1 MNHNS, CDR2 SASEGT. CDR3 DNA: TGTGCCAGCAGTGGGGGACTAGCGGGAGGGGTGGGGGAGCAGTTCTTC. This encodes CASSGGLAGGVGEQFF.

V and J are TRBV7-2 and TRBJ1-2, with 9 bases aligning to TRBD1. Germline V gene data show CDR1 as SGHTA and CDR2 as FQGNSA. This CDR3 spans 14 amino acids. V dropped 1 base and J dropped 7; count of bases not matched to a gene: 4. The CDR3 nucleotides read TGTGCCAGCAGCTTAGACCGACAGGGGGTTGGCTACACCTTC. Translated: CASSLDRQGVGYTF.

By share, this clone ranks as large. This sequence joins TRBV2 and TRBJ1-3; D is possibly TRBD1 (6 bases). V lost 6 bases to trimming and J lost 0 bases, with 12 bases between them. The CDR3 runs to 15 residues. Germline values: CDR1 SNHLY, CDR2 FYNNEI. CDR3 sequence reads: CASRPDRTSGNTIYF. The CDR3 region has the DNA TGTGCCAGCAGACCCGACAGGACCTCTGGAAACACCATATATTTT.

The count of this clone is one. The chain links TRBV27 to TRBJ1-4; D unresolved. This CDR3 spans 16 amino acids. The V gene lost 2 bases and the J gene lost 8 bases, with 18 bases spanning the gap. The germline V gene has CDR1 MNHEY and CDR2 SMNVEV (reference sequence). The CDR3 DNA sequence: TGTGCCAGCAGTTTACTCGTGGGAGGAGTGGGGGAAAAACTGTTTTTT. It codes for CASSLLVGGVGEKLFF.

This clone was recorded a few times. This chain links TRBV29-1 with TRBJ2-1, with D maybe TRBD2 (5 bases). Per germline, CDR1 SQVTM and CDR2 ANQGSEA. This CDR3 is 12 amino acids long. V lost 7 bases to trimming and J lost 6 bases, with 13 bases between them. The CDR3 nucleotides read TGCAGCGCCGAGCGGCTGTCCAATGAGCAGTTCTTC. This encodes CSAERLSNEQFF.

The chain's CDR3 is CASSNPGQAPDPPLHF. In DNA, the CDR3 is TGTGCCAGCAGCAATCCGGGACAGGCACCCGATCCACCCCTCCACTTT. This chain connects TRBV21-1 to TRBJ1-6; the table calls TRBD1, which could not be checked here. TRBV21-1 is a known pseudogene. CDR3 size: 16 residues.

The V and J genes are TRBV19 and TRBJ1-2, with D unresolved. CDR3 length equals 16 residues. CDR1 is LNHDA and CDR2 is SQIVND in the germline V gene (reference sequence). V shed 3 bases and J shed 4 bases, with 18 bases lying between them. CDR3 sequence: CASSMLRGLSSYGYTF. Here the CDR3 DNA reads TGTGCCAGTAGTATGTTGCGGGGTCTGTCCTCCTATGGCTACACCTTC.

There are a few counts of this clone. The CDR3 here is CASRPTGAPYGYTF. In nucleotides, the CDR3 is TGTGCCAGCAGGCCTACAGGGGCGCCCTATGGCTACACCTTC. The rearrangement uses TRBV28 and TRBJ1-2; 7 bases are shared with TRBD1. CDR1 and CDR2 (germline): MDHEN, SYDVKM. CDR3 length: 14 residues. J gave up 4 bases and V 6 bases, and 8 bases lay outside the gene matches.

The DNA of the CDR3 is TGTGCCAGCAGCCCCTCGCTCGCGTGGGAGCAGTACTTC. This codes for CASSPSLAWEQYF. The chain employs TRBV11-2 and TRBJ2-7; D ambiguous. V dropped 5 bases and J dropped 7 bases, with 15 bases sitting between them. Germline V gene data show CDR1 as SGHAT and CDR2 as FQNNGV. This CDR3 has 13 residues.

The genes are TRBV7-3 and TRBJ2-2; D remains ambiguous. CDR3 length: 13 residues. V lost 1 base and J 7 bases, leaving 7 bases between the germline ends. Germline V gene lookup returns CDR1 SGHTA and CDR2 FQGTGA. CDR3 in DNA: TGTGCCAGCAGCTTAATGGCTAGCGGGGAGCTGTTTTTT. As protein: CASSLMASGELFF. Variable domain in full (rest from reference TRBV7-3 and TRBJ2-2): GAGVSQTPSNKVTEKGKYVELRCDPISGHTALYWYRQSLGQGPEFLIYFQGTGAADDSGLPNDRFFAVRPEGSVSTLKIQRTERGDSAVYLCASSLMASGELFFGEGSRLTVL.

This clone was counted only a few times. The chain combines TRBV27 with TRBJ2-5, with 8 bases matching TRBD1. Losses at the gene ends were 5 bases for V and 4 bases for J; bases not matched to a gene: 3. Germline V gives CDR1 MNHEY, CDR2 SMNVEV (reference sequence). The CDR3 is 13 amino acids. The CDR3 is CASSITGGETQYF. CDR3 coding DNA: TGTGCCAGCAGTATCACAGGGGGAGAGACCCAGTACTTC.

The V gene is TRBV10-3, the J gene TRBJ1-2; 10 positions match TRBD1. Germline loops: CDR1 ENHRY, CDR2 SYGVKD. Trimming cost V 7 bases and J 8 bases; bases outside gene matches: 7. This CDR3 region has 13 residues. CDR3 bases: TGTGCCATCACAGGGACAGGGGTAGGGGGCTACACCTTC. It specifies CAITGTGVGGYTF.

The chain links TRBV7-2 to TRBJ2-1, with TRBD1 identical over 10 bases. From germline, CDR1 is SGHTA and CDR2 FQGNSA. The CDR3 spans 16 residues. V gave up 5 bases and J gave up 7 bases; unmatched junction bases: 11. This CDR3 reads CASSGDRDRGGNEQFF. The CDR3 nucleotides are TGTGCCAGCAGCGGTGATCGGGACAGGGGTGGAAATGAGCAGTTCTTC.

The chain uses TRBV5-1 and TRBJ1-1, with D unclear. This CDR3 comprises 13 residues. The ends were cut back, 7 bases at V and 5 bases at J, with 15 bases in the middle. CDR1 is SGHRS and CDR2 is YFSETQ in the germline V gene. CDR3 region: CASASLAGTEAFF. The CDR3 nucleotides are TGCGCCAGCGCCTCCCTCGCGGGAACTGAAGCTTTCTTT. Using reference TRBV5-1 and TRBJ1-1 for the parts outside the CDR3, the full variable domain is KAGVTQTPRYLIKTRGQQVTLSCSPISGHRSVSWYQQTPGQGLQFLFEYFSETQRNKGNFPGRFSGRQFSNSRSEMNVSTLELGDSALYLCASASLAGTEAFFGQGTRLTVV.

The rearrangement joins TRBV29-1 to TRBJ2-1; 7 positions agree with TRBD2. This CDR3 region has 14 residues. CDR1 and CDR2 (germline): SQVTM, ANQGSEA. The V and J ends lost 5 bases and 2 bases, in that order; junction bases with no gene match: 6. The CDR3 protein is CSVRGSGPYNEQFF. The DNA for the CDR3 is TGCAGCGTTCGGGGTAGCGGGCCCTACAATGAGCAGTTCTTC.

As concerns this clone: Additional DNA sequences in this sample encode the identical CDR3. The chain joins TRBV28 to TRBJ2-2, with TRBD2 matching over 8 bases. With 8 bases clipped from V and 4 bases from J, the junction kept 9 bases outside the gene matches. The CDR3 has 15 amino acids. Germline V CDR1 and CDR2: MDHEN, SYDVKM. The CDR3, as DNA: TGTGCCAGCTATCGGGAGGGCCTAGGCACCGGGGAGCTGTTTTTT. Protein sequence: CASYREGLGTGELFF. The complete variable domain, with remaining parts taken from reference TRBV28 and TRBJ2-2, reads DVKVTQSSRYLVKRTGEKVFLECVQDMDHENMFWYRQDPGLGLRLIYFSYDVKMKEKGDIPEGYSVSREKKERFSLILESASTNQTSMYLCASYREGLGTGELFFGEGSRLTVL.

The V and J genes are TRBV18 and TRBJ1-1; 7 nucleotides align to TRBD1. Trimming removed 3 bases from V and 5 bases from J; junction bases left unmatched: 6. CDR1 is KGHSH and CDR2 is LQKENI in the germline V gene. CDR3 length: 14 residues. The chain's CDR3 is CASSPGQRLTEAFF. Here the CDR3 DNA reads TGTGCCAGCTCACCGGGACAGCGATTAACTGAAGCTTTCTTT.

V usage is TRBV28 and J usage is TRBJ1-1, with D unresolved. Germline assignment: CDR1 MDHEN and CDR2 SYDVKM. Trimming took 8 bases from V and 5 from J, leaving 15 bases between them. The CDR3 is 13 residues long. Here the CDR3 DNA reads TGTGCCAGCGTTAGGGCGGGTGGGACTGAAGCTTTCTTT. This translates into CASVRAGGTEAFF. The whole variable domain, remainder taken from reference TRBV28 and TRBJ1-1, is DVKVTQSSRYLVKRTGEKVFLECVQDMDHENMFWYRQDPGLGLRLIYFSYDVKMKEKGDIPEGYSVSREKKERFSLILESASTNQTSMYLCASVRAGGTEAFFGQGTRLTVV.

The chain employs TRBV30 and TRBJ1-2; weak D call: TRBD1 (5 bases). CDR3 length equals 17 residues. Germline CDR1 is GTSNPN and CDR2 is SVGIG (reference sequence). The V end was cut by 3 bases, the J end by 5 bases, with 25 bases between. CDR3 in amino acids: CAWSPGGTSRAGYGYTF. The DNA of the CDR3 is TGTGCCTGGAGCCCCGGGGGAACGTCCCGCGCCGGGTATGGCTACACCTTC.

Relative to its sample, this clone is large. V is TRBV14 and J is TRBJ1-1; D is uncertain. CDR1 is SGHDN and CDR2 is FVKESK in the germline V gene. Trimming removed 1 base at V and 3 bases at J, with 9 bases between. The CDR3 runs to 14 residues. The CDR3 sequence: CASSQGFRYTEAFF. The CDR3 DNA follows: TGTGCCAGCAGCCAAGGATTTAGATACACTGAAGCTTTCTTT.

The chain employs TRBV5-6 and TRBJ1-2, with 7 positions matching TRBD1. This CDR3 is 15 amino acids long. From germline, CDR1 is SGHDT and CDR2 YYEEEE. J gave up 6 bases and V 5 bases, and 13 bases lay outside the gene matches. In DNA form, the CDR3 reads TGTGCCAGCAGGCGGGAAGACAGGGAGGCCGATGGCTACACCTTC. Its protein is CASRREDREADGYTF.

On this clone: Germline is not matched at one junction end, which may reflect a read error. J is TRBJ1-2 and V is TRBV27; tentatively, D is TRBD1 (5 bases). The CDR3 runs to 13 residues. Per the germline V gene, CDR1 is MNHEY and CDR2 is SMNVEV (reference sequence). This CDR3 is CASSSRTSPQGFF. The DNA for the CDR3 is TGTGCCAGCAGTTCCCGTACCTCGCCTCAGGGATTCTTC.

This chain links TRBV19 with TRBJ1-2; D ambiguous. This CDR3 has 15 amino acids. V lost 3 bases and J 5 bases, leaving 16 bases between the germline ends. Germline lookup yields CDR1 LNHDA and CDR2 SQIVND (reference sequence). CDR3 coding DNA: TGTGCCAGTAGTATGATTGACAATTCAATTTATGGCTACACCTTC. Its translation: CASSMIDNSIYGYTF.

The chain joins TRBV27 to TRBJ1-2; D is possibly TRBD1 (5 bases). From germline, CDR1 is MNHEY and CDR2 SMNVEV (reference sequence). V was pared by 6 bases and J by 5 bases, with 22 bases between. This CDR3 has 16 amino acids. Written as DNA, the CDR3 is TGTGCCAGCAGCTTGACCCTCGGCCGGGGGGTGTATGGCTACACCTTC. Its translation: CASSLTLGRGVYGYTF.

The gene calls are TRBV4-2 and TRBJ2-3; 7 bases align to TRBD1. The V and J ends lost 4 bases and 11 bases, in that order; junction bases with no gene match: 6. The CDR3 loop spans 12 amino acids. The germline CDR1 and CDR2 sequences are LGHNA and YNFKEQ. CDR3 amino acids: CASSPSGDRQYF. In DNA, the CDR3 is TGTGCCAGCAGCCCCAGTGGGGACAGGCAGTATTTT.

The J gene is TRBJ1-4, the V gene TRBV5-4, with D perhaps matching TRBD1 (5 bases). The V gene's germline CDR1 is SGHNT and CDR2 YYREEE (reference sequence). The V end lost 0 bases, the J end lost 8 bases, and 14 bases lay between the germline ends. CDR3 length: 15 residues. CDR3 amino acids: CASSLGLGAGEKLFF. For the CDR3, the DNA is TGTGCCAGCAGCTTGGGGCTTGGGGCTGGAGAAAAACTGTTTTTT.

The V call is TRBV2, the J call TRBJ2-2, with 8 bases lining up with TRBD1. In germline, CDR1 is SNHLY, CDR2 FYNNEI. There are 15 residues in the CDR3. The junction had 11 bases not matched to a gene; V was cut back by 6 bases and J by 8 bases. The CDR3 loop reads CASSRQGMLVGELFF. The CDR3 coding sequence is TGTGCCAGCAGCCGACAGGGGATGTTAGTTGGGGAGCTGTTTTTT.

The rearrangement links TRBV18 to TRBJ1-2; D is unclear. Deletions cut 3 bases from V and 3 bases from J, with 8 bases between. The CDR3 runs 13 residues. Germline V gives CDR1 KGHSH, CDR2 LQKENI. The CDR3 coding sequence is TGTGCCAGCTCACCTCTGTCCGACTATGGCTACACCTTC. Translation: CASSPLSDYGYTF.

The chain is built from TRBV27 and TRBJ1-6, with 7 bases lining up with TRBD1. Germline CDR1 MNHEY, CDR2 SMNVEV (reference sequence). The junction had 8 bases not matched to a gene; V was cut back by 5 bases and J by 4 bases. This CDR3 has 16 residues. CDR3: CASSRDSQGYNSPLHF. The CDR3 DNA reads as TGTGCCAGCAGTCGGGACTCACAGGGGTATAATTCACCCCTCCACTTT.

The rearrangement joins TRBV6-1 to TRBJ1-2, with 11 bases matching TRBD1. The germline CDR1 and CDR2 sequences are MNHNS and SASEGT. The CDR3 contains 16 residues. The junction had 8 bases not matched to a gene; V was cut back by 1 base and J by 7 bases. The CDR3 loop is CASSEGTGGARSGYTF. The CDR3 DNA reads TGTGCCAGCAGTGAAGGGACAGGGGGCGCGAGGTCTGGCTACACCTTC.